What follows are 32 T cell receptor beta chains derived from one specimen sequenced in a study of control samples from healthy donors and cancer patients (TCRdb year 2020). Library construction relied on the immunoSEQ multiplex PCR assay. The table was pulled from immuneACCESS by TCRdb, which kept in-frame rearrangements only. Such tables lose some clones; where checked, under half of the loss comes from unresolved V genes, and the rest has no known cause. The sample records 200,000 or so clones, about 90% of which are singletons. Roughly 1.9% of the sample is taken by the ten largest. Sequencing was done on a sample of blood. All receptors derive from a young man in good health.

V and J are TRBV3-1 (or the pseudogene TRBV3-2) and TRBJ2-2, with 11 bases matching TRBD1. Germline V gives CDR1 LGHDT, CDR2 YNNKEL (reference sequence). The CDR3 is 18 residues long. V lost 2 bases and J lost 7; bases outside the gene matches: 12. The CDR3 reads CASSQFPGQGVRGGELFF. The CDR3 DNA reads TGTGCCAGCAGCCAATTCCCGGGACAGGGGGTTCGTGGCGGGGAGCTGTTTTTT.

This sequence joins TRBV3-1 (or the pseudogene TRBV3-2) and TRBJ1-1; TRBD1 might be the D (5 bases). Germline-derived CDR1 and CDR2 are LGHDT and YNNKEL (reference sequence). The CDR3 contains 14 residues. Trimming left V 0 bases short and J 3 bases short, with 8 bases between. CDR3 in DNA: TGTGCCAGCAGCCAAGATCGGGGGTACACTGAAGCTTTCTTT. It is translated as CASSQDRGYTEAFF.

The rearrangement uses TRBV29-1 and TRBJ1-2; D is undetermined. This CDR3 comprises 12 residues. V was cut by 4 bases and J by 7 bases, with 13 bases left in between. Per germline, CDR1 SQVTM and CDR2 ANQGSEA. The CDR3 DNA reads TGCAGCGTTGGCCAAAAAATTAGTGGCTACACCTTC. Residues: CSVGQKISGYTF.

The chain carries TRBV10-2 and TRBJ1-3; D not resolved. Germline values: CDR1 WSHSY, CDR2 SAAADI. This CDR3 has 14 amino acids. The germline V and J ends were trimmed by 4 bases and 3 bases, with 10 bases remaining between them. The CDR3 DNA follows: TGCGCCAGCAGTGTGCAAGGCGTTGGAAACACCATATATTTT. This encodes CASSVQGVGNTIYF.

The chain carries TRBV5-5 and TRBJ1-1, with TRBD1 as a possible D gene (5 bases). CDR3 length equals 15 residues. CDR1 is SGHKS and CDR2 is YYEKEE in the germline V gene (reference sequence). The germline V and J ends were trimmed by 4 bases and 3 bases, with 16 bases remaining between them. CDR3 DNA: TGTGCCAGCAGCCACAGCGGCAGGGTAGACACTGAAGCTTTCTTT. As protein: CASSHSGRVDTEAFF.

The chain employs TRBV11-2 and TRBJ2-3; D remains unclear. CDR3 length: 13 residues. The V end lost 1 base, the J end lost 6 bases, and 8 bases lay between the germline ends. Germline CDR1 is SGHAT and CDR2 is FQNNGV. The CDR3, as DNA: TGTGCCAGCAGCTTAGTGGGGTTGGATACGCAGTATTTT. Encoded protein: CASSLVGLDTQYF. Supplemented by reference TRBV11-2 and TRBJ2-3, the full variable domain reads EAGVAQSPRYKIIEKRQSVAFWCNPISGHATLYWYQQILGQGPKLLIQFQNNGVVDDSQLPKDRFSAERLKGVDSTLKIQPAKLEDSAVYLCASSLVGLDTQYFGPGTRLTVL.

DNA for the CDR3: TGTGCCAGCAGCTTAGGGGGACTAGCGGGGGAGACCCAGTACTTC. It is translated as CASSLGGLAGETQYF. The chain recombines TRBV7-2 with TRBJ2-5, with 13 bases that match TRBD2. Unmatched junction bases numbered 1, after V lost 1 base and J lost 5 bases. The CDR3 runs 15 residues. CDR1 is SGHTA and CDR2 is FQGNSA in the germline V gene. The entire variable domain, with the rest obtained from reference TRBV7-2 and TRBJ2-5, is as follows: GAGVSQSPSNKVTEKGKDVELRCDPISGHTALYWYRQSLGQGLEFLIYFQGNSAPDKSGLPSDRFSAERTGGSVSTLTIQRTQQEDSAVYLCASSLGGLAGETQYFGPGTRLLVL.

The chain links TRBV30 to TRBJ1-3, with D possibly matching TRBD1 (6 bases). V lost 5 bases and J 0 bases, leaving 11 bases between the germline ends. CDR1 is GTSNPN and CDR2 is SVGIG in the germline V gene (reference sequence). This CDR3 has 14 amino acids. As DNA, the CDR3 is TGTGCCTGGGGTCTAGGGGGCTCTGGAAACACCATATATTTT. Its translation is CAWGLGGSGNTIYF. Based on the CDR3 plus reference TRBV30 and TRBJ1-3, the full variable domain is SQTIHQWPATLVQPVGSPLSLECTVEGTSNPNLYWYRQAAGRGLQLLFYSVGIGQISSEVPQNLSASRPQDRQFILSSKKLLLSDSGFYLCAWGLGGSGNTIYFGEGSWLTVV.

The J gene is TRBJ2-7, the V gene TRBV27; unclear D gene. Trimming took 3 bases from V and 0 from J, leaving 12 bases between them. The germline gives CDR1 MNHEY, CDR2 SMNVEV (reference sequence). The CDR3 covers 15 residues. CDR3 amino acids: CASSLAVHSSYEQYF. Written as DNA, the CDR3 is TGTGCCAGCAGTTTGGCAGTCCATAGCTCCTACGAGCAGTACTTC.

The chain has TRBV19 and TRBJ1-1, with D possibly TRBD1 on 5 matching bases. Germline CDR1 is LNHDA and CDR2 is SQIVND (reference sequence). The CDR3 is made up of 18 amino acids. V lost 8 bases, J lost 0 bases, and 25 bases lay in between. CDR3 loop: CASGSGTQKGIMNTEAFF. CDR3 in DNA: TGTGCCAGTGGATCCGGGACTCAGAAGGGAATCATGAACACTGAAGCTTTCTTT. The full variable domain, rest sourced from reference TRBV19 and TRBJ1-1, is DGGITQSPKYLFRKEGQNVTLSCEQNLNHDAMYWYRQDPGQGLRLIYYSQIVNDFQKGDIAEGYSVSREKKESFPLTVTSAQKNPTAFYLCASGSGTQKGIMNTEAFFGQGTRLTVV.

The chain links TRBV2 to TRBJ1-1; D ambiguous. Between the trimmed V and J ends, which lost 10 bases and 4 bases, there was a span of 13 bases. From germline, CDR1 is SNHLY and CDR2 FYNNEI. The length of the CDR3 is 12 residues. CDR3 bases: TGTGCCACGAAACGGCCGGCCACTGAAGCTTTCTTT. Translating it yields CATKRPATEAFF.

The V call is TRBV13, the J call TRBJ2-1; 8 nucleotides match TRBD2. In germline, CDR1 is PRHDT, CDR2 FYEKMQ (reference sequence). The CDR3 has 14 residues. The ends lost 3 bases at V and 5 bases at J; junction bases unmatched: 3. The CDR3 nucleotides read TGTGCCAGCAGCTTCGGGGGGGGCGACAATGAGCAGTTCTTC. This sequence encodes CASSFGGGDNEQFF.

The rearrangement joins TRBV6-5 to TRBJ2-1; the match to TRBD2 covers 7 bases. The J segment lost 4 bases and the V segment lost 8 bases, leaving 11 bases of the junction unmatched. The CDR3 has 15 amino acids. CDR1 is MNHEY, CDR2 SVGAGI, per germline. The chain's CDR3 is CASARPGLSYNEQFF. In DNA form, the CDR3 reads TGTGCCAGCGCCCGCCCGGGACTATCTTACAATGAGCAGTTCTTC.

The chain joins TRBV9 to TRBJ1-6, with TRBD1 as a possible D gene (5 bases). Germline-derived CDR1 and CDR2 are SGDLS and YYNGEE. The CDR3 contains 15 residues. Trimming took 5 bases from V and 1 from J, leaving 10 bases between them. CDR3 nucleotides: TGTGCCAGCAGAGGGGAGGGTTCCTATAATTCACCCCTCCACTTT. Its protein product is CASRGEGSYNSPLHF.

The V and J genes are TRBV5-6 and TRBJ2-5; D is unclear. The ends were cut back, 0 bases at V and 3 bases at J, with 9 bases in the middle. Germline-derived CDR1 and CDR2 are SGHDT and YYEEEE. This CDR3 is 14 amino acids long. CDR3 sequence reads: CASSLVHGKETQYF. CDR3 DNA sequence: TGTGCCAGCAGCTTGGTGCATGGGAAAGAGACCCAGTACTTC.

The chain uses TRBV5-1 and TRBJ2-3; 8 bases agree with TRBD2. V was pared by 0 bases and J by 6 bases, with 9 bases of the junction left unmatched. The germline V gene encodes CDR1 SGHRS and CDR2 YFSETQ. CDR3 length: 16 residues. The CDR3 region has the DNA TGCGCCAGCAGCTTGGCCGTGCGGGGGGTACTGGATACGCAGTATTTT. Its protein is CASSLAVRGVLDTQYF.

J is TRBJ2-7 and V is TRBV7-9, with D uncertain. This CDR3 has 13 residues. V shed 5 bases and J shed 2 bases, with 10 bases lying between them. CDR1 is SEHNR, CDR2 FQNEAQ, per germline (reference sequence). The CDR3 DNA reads TGTGCCAGCAGCCCAGGTGGCCCCTACGAGCAGTACTTC. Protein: CASSPGGPYEQYF.

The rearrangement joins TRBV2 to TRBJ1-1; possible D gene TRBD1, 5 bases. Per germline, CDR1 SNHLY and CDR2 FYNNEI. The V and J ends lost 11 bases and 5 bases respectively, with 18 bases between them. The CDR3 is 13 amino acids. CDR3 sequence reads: CAGWGGSWTEAFF. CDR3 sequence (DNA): TGTGCCGGGTGGGGGGGAAGTTGGACTGAAGCTTTCTTT.

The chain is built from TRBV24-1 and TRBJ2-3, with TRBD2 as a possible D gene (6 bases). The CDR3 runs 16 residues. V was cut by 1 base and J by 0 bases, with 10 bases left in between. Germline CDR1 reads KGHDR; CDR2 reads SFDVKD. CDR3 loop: CATSDLGGTSTDTQYF. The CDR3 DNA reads TGTGCCACCAGTGATTTAGGAGGGACTAGCACAGATACGCAGTATTTT.

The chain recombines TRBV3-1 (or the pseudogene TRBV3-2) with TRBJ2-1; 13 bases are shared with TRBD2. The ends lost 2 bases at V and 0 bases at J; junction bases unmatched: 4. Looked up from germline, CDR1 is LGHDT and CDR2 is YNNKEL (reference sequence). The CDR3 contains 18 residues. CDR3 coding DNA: TGTGCCAGCAGCCAAACTAGCGGGGGGGGAAGCTCCTACAATGAGCAGTTCTTC. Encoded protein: CASSQTSGGGSSYNEQFF.

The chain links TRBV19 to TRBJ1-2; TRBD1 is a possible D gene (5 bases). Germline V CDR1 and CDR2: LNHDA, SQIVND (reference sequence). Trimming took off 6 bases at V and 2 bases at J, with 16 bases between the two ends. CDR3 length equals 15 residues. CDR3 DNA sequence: TGTGCCAGTAGCTCGGGGGGTTCGGGAAACTATGGCTACACCTTC. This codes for CASSSGGSGNYGYTF.

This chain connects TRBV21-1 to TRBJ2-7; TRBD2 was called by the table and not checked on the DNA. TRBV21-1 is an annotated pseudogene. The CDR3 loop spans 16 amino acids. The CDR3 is CASRNGLAGGQGEQYF. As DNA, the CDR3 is TGTGCCAGCAGGAACGGACTAGCGGGGGGTCAGGGCGAGCAGTACTTC.

CDR3 in DNA: TGTGCTAGTGGTTTGGGTACAGGTGAAGTCAATGAGCAGTTCTTC. This gives the protein CASGLGTGEVNEQFF. The V call is TRBV12-5, the J call TRBJ2-1, with D perhaps matching TRBD1 (5 bases). In germline, CDR1 is LGHNT, CDR2 FRNRAP. V was pared by 1 base and J by 6 bases, with 13 bases between. This CDR3 region has 15 residues.

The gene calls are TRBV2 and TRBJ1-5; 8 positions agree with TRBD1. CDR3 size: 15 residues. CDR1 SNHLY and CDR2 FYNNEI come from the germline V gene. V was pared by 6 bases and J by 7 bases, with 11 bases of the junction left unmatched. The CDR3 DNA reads TGTGCCAGCAGGCAATCGGGACAGGATGGGCAGCCCCAGCATTTT. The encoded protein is CASRQSGQDGQPQHF.

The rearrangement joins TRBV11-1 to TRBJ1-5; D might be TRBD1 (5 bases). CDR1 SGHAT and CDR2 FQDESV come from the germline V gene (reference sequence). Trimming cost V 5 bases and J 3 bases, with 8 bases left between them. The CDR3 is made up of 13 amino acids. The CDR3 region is CASSQGVNQPQHF. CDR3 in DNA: TGTGCCAGCAGCCAGGGCGTCAATCAGCCCCAGCATTTT.

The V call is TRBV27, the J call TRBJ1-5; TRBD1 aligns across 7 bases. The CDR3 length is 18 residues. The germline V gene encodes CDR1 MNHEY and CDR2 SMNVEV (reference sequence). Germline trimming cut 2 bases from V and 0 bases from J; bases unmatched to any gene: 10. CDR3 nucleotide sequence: TGTGCCAGCAGTTTAGGCGGGGACAGTCGGATTAGCAATCAGCCCCAGCATTTT. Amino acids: CASSLGGDSRISNQPQHF.

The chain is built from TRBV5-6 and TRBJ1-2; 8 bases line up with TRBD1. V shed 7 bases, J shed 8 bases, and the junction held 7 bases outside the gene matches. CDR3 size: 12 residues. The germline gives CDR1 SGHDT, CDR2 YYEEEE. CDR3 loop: CASGPNRGGYTF. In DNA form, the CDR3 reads TGTGCCAGCGGACCAAACAGGGGGGGCTACACCTTC.

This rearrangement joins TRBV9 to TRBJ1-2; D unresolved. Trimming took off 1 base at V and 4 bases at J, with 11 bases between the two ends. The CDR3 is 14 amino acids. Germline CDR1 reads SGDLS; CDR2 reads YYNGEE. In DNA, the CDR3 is TGTGCCAGCAGCGTAATGGCAGGAGCCTATGGCTACACCTTC. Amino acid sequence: CASSVMAGAYGYTF.

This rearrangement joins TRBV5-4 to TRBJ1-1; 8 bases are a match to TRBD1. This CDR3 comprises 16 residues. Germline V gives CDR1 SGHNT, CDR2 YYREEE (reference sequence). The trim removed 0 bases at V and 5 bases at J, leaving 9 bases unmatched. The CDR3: CASSLGGRQGLTEAFF. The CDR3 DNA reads TGTGCCAGCAGCTTGGGGGGACGACAGGGGCTGACTGAAGCTTTCTTT.

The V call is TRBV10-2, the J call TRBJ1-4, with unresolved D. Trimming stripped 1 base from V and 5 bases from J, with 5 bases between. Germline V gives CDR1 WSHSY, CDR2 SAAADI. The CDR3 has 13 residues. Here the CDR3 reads CASSELQNEKLFF. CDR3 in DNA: TGCGCCAGCAGTGAGTTGCAAAATGAAAAACTGTTTTTT.

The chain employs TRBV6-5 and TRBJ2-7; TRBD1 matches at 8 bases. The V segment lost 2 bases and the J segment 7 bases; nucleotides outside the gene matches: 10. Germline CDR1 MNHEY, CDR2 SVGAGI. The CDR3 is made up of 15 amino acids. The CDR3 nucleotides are TGTGCCAGCAGTTACAGGGAGGACAGGGTGGAAGAGCAGTACTTC. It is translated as CASSYREDRVEEQYF.

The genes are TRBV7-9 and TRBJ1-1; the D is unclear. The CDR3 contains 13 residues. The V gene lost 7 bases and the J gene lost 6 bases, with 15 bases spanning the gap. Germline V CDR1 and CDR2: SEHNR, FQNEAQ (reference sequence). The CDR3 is CASTQSRAAEAFF. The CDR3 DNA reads TGTGCCAGCACCCAATCGCGGGCGGCTGAAGCTTTCTTT.